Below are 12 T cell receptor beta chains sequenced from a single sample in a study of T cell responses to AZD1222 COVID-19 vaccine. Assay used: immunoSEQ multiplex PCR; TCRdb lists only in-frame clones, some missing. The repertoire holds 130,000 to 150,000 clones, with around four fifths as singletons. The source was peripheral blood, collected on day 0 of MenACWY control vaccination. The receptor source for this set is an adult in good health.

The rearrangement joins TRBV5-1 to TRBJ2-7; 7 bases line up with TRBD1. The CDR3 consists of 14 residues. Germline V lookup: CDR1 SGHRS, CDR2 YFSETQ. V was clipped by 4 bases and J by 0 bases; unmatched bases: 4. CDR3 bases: TGCGCCAGCAGCCCGGGACAGTACTCCTACGAGCAGTACGTC. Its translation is CASSPGQYSYEQYV.

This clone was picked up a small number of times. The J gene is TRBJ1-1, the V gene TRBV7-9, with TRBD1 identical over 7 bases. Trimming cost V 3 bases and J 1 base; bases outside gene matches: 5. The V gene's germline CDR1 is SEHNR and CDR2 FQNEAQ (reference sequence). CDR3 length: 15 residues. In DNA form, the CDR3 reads TGTGCCAGCAGCTTTAGTTCAGGGGGGAACACTGAAGCTTTCTTT. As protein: CASSFSSGGNTEAFF.

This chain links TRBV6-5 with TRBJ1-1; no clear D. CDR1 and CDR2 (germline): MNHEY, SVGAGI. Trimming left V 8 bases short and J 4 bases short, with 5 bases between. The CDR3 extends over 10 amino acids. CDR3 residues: CASEVTEAFF. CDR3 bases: TGTGCCAGCGAGGTCACTGAAGCTTTCTTT.

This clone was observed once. DNA of the CDR3: TGTGCCAGCAGCCTCACAGGAGAGAGCGGCTACACCTTC. Translating it yields CASSLTGESGYTF. The chain carries TRBV14 and TRBJ1-2; possible D gene TRBD1, 5 bases. CDR3 length: 13 residues. V was pared by 4 bases and J by 8 bases, with 14 bases between. Looked up from germline, CDR1 is SGHDN and CDR2 is FVKESK.

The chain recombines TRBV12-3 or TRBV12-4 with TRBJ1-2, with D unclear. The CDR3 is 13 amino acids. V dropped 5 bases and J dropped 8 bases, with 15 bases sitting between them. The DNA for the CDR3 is TGTGCCAGCAGTCCGGACTTCTTCGGGGGCTACACCTTC. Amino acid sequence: CASSPDFFGGYTF.

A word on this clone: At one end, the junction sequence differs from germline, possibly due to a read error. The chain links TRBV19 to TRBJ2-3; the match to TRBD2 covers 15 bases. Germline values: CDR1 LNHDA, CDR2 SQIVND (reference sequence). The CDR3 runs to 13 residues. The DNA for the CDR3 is TGTGCCAGTAGTCCGGGACTAGCGGGGGGCGGGGTTTTT. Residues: CASSPGLAGGGVF.

In DNA, the CDR3 is TGTGCCAGCAGCTTAGCGGGGCGATCCCAAGAGACCCAGTACTTC. Encoded protein: CASSLAGRSQETQYF. V gene TRBV7-9 combines with J gene TRBJ2-5, with D maybe TRBD1 (5 bases). The CDR3 runs to 15 residues. Germline V gives CDR1 SEHNR, CDR2 FQNEAQ (reference sequence). The ends were cut back, 0 bases at V and 1 base at J, with 9 bases in the middle.

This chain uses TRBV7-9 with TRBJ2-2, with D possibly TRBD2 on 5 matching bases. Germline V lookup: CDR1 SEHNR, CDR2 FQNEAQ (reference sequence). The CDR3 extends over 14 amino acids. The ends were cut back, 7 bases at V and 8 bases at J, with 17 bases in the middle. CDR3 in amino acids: CASNREVGPGELFF. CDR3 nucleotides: TGTGCCAGCAATCGGGAAGTCGGTCCGGGGGAGCTGTTTTTT. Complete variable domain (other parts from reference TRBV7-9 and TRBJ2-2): DTGVSQNPRHKITKRGQNVTFRCDPISEHNRLYWYRQTLGQGPEFLTYFQNEAQLEKSRLLSDRFSAERPKGSFSTLEIQRTEQGDSAMYLCASNREVGPGELFFGEGSRLTVL.

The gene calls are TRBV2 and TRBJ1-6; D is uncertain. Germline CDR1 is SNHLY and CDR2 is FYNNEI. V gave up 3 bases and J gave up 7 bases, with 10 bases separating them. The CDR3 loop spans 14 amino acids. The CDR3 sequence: CASSEGLWNSPLHF. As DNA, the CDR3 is TGTGCCAGCAGTGAGGGCCTCTGGAATTCACCCCTCCACTTT.

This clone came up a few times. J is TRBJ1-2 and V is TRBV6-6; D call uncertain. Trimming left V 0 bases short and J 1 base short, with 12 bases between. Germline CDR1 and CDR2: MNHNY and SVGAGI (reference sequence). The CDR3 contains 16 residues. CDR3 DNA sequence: TGTGCCAGCAGTTACTCTGGCGGACCATATAACTATGGCTACACCTTC. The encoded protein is CASSYSGGPYNYGYTF.

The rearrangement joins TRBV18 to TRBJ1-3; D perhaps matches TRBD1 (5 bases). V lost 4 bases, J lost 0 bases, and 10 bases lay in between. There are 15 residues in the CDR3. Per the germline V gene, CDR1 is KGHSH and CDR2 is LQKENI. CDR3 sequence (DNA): TGTGCCAGCTCACAGGGACTTCTCTCTGGAAACACCATATATTTT. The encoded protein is CASSQGLLSGNTIYF.

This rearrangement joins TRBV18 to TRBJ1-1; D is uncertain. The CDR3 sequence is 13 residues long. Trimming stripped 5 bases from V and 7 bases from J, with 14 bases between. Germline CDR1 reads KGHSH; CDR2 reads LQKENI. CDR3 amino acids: CASSSEAGVEAFF. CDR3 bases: TGTGCCAGCTCATCAGAGGCGGGAGTTGAAGCTTTCTTT.